This T cell receptor beta chain was sequenced for a study of T cell repertoires in cytomegalovirus infection. About the study: Both a matching HLA type and CMV infection were indicated by public TCR beta signatures.

TCRdb passed the reads through MiXCR, listing each CDR3 protein once. The sample lists approximately 730,000 distinct CDR3 sequences; about 28% were seen once. Details on this clonotype: Antigen: not known.

Study-wide results and caveats: Across the ex vivo response, the dominant clonotypes were HLA-C-restricted CMV-specific TCR beta clonotypes.

The source is a human donor in good health (CMV status not recorded). Some clones in this sample may be carry-over from other donors' samples. The sample consisted of cultured CD8+ T cells from PBMCs, taken from culture after CMV antigen stimulation.

CDR3 bases: TGTGCCAGCAGTACTCGCACGGGGGGCCATCGACGTGAGCAGTTCTTC. It encodes CASSTRTGGHRREQFF. This chain uses TRBV7-6 with TRBJ2-1; TRBD2 might be the D (7 bases). The V end was cut by 6 bases, the J end by 9 bases, with 24 bases between. Germline CDR1 SGHVS, CDR2 FNYEAQ. There are 16 residues in the CDR3.